The 6 T cell receptor beta chains in this list originate from one sample, sequenced in a study of blood T cell repertoires in COVID-19. Assay: immunoSEQ multiplex PCR; the TCRdb copy retains only in-frame clones and omits some. The table lists tens of thousands of clones, about 86% of them singletons, with approximately 59% in the top ten. Sequenced material: peripheral blood. The receptors were gathered from a man aged 65 to 79 with acute or convalescent COVID-19.

J is TRBJ1-2 and V is TRBV7-8, with D perhaps matching TRBD1 (5 bases). Germline CDR1 reads SGHVS; CDR2 reads FQNEAQ. CDR3 length equals 13 residues. V was pared by 1 base and J by 2 bases, with 5 bases between. In DNA form, the CDR3 reads TGTGCCAGCAGCTTAGGACAGAACTATGGCTACACCTTC. Protein sequence: CASSLGQNYGYTF.

The rearrangement joins TRBV7-9 to TRBJ1-1; D is undetermined. This CDR3 has 15 amino acids. V was clipped by 5 bases and J by 5 bases, with 18 bases between them. The V gene's germline CDR1 is SEHNR and CDR2 FQNEAQ (reference sequence). The CDR3 region is CASSRGRLGGTEAFF. The DNA for the CDR3 is TGTGCCAGCAGCCGCGGACGGTTGGGAGGAACTGAAGCTTTCTTT.

This chain joins TRBV5-1 and TRBJ2-7, with D hard to call. Per the germline V gene, CDR1 is SGHRS and CDR2 is YFSETQ. CDR3 size: 16 residues. Deletions cut 3 bases from V and 0 bases from J, with 16 bases between. Written as DNA, the CDR3 is TGCGCCAGCAGCTCGGATGCTTGGGCGAGCTCCTACGAGCAGTACTTC. Translated, it gives CASSSDAWASSYEQYF.

The rearrangement links TRBV7-8 to TRBJ1-3, with D hard to call. V was trimmed by 6 bases and J by 0 bases, leaving 6 bases between them. This CDR3 comprises 13 residues. Germline loops: CDR1 SGHVS, CDR2 FQNEAQ. The CDR3 sequence: CASRPGSGNTIYF. The CDR3, as DNA: TGTGCCAGCAGGCCGGGCTCTGGAAACACCATATATTTT.

V and J are TRBV3-1 (or the pseudogene TRBV3-2) and TRBJ1-6; 7 nucleotides line up with TRBD1. CDR1 is LGHDT, CDR2 YNNKEL, per germline (reference sequence). This CDR3 comprises 14 residues. V lost 6 bases to trimming and J lost 7 bases; unmatched junction nucleotides: 6. The CDR3 protein is CASSQGQINSPLHF. The CDR3 DNA reads TGTGCCAGCAGTCAGGGACAGATAAATTCACCCCTCCACTTT.

This chain uses TRBV5-1 with TRBJ1-4; D not certain. The germline gives CDR1 SGHRS, CDR2 YFSETQ. Trimming removed 0 bases at V and 7 bases at J, with 13 bases between. This CDR3 region has 15 residues. In nucleotides, the CDR3 is TGCGCCAGCAGCTTGGACGGGAACGGAGGTGAAAAACTGTTTTTT. Its translation: CASSLDGNGGEKLFF.